These 22 T cell receptor beta chains were all obtained from the same sample, sequenced in a study of shared clonotypes between healthy human individuals. Method: immunoSEQ multiplex PCR; TCRdb's copy keeps in-frame clones and lacks some. The table shows roughly 2.6 million clones, with 90% to 95% occurring only once. Source material: naive CD4+ T cells sorted from blood. The subset here: CD45RA+ positively selected. The receptors come from a man aged 18-30 years in good health.

The J gene is TRBJ1-2, the V gene TRBV10-3; no reliable D call. Between the trimmed V and J ends, which lost 4 bases and 3 bases, there was a span of 9 bases. The CDR3 runs to 13 residues. Germline V lookup: CDR1 ENHRY, CDR2 SYGVKD. The CDR3 DNA reads TGTGCCATCAGTGTCTCGCAGGACTATGGCTACACCTTC. Protein product: CAISVSQDYGYTF.

The chain has TRBV28 and TRBJ1-5, with TRBD1 matching 7 bases. The junction had 14 bases not matched to a gene; V was cut back by 6 bases and J by 9 bases. The CDR3 loop spans 15 amino acids. The germline V gene encodes CDR1 MDHEN and CDR2 SYDVKM. The DNA of the CDR3 is TGTGCCAGCAGAATCGGAGGGGGCGGGGTGGGGCCCCAGCATTTT. This sequence encodes CASRIGGGGVGPQHF.

There are a few counts of this clone. This chain uses TRBV4-1 with TRBJ1-5; TRBD1 agrees at 7 bases. V was pared by 5 bases and J by 6 bases, with 10 bases of the junction left unmatched. The germline gives CDR1 MGHRA, CDR2 YSYEKL. There are 15 residues in the CDR3. The CDR3 DNA is TGCGCCAGCAGCGTGCTAGGGACAGTTGGTCAGCCCCAGCATTTT. As protein: CASSVLGTVGQPQHF.

This clone was found a few times. The chain links TRBV6-5 to TRBJ2-7; TRBD2 is a possible D gene (6 bases). The CDR3 runs 12 residues. Germline V gene lookup returns CDR1 MNHEY and CDR2 SVGAGI. V shed 11 bases and J shed 0 bases, with 11 bases lying between them. The DNA for the CDR3 is TGTGCCGTCCGGGGGAGCTCCTACGAGCAGTACTTC. This gives the protein CAVRGSSYEQYF.

As regards this clone: The same CDR3 also results from other DNA sequences found in this sample. CDR3 in amino acids: CASSLATADTQYF. DNA of the CDR3: TGTGCCAGCAGCCTTGCTACGGCAGATACGCAGTATTTT. The chain combines TRBV5-4 with TRBJ2-3, with D unclear. CDR1 is SGHNT, CDR2 YYREEE, per germline (reference sequence). The CDR3 contains 13 residues. V was trimmed by 4 bases and J by 4 bases, leaving 10 bases between them.

V usage is TRBV2 and J usage is TRBJ1-1, with D possibly matching TRBD1 (5 bases). Germline CDR1 is SNHLY and CDR2 is FYNNEI. CDR3 length: 13 amino acids. V lost 2 bases to trimming and J lost 5 bases, with 9 bases between them. The CDR3 bases are TGTGCCAGCAGTGAACTCAGGGATACTGAAGCTTTCTTT. Amino acid sequence: CASSELRDTEAFF.

This clone appeared once. This rearrangement joins TRBV7-2 to TRBJ2-5, with D uncertain. V lost 5 bases and J 1 base, leaving 14 bases between the germline ends. Germline V gene sequence: CDR1 SGHTA, CDR2 FQGNSA. There are 15 residues in the CDR3. The CDR3 here is CASSLGGRTQETQYF. For the CDR3, the DNA is TGTGCCAGCAGCCTTGGCGGAAGGACCCAAGAGACCCAGTACTTC.

J is TRBJ1-3 and V is TRBV6-5, with a weak D call TRBD1 (5 bases). There are 16 residues in the CDR3. Trimming pared 4 bases from V and 4 bases from J, leaving 17 bases between. CDR1 and CDR2 (germline): MNHEY, SVGAGI. The DNA of the CDR3 is TGTGCCAGCAGTTTTACTAGCCGGGACCAAGGAAACACCATATATTTT. Translating it yields CASSFTSRDQGNTIYF.

There are a few counts of this clone. J is TRBJ1-6 and V is TRBV18, with unresolved D. V lost 3 bases, J lost 14 bases, and 8 bases lay in between. The CDR3 has 11 amino acids. Germline V CDR1 and CDR2: KGHSH, LQKENI. The CDR3: CASSPGETLHF. The CDR3 DNA follows: TGTGCCAGCTCACCCGGGGAAACCCTCCACTTT.

J is TRBJ1-5 and V is TRBV15, with D hard to call. The CDR3 spans 16 residues. The germline CDR1 and CDR2 sequences are LNHNV and YYDKDF (reference sequence). The ends were cut back, 0 bases at V and 0 bases at J, with 9 bases in the middle. The CDR3 spells CATSRDKQNSNQPQHF. CDR3 in DNA: TGTGCCACCAGCAGAGATAAACAGAATAGCAATCAGCCCCAGCATTTT.

The rearrangement joins TRBV11-3 to TRBJ2-3; maybe TRBD2 (5 bases). V lost 1 base and J lost 1, with 15 bases in between. The germline V gene has CDR1 SGHNT and CDR2 YENEEA. The CDR3 loop spans 17 amino acids. The CDR3 is CASSLGISAGGTDTQYF. For the CDR3, the DNA is TGTGCCAGCAGCTTAGGGATTAGCGCTGGGGGCACAGATACGCAGTATTTT.

This clone has just a few counts. The chain uses TRBV5-6 and TRBJ1-5; D call uncertain. The length of the CDR3 is 13 residues. Germline lookup yields CDR1 SGHDT and CDR2 YYEEEE. The V gene lost 4 bases and the J gene lost 7 bases, with 12 bases spanning the gap. The CDR3 is CASSLINEQPQHF. CDR3 bases: TGTGCCAGCAGCCTAATAAACGAACAGCCCCAGCATTTT.

This sequence joins TRBV7-2 and TRBJ2-3, with D maybe TRBD2 (5 bases). CDR1 and CDR2 from the germline V gene are SGHTA and FQGNSA. CDR3 length equals 15 residues. With 5 bases removed from V and 3 bases from J, the gap between germline ends came to 15 bases. The CDR3 bases are TGTGCCAGCAGCGCCCAACTAGAGGTTACAGATACGCAGTATTTT. This translates into CASSAQLEVTDTQYF.

Concerning this clone itself: Other nucleotide sequences in the sample specify the same CDR3. The chain carries TRBV30 and TRBJ2-7; the match to TRBD1 covers 9 bases. After removal of 0 bases from V and 2 bases from J, the junction contained 5 bases not matched to a gene. This CDR3 has 15 amino acids. Germline V gene sequence: CDR1 GTSNPN, CDR2 SVGIG (reference sequence). In nucleotides, the CDR3 is TGTGCCTGGAGTGTATTGGGACAGGGTCCCTACGAGCAGTACTTC. As protein: CAWSVLGQGPYEQYF.

V and J are TRBV5-4 and TRBJ2-5; weak D call: TRBD1 (6 bases). This CDR3 has 16 residues. Trimming took off 3 bases at V and 5 bases at J, with 20 bases between the two ends. Per the germline V gene, CDR1 is SGHNT and CDR2 is YYREEE (reference sequence). In DNA form, the CDR3 reads TGTGCCAGCAGCTCTAACTCCCAACAGGGCTCGGAGACCCAGTACTTC. Translated: CASSSNSQQGSETQYF.

This rearrangement joins TRBV7-9 to TRBJ2-1; the match to TRBD2 covers 7 bases. The V gene's germline CDR1 is SEHNR and CDR2 FQNEAQ (reference sequence). The junction had 2 bases not matched to a gene; V was cut back by 1 base and J by 2 bases. CDR3 length equals 15 residues. The CDR3 DNA sequence: TGTGCCAGCAGCTTAGGGAGCGGGACCTACAATGAGCAGTTCTTC. Residues: CASSLGSGTYNEQFF.

The V and J genes are TRBV5-4 and TRBJ2-5, with 10 positions matching TRBD1. Trimming took 2 bases from V and 5 from J; bases not matched to a gene: 6. The V gene's germline CDR1 is SGHNT and CDR2 YYREEE (reference sequence). There are 15 residues in the CDR3. CDR3 nucleotides: TGTGCCAGCAGCTTCAGACAGGGGGCCAAGGAGACCCAGTACTTC. Translated: CASSFRQGAKETQYF.

CDR3 region: CATTAGGPSNEQFF. In nucleotides, the CDR3 is TGCGCCACAACCGCGGGGGGGCCTTCCAATGAGCAGTTCTTC. The chain is built from TRBV5-1 and TRBJ2-1, with TRBD2 identical over 9 bases. Germline loops: CDR1 SGHRS, CDR2 YFSETQ. J lost 6 bases, V lost 9 bases, and 10 bases had no gene match. This CDR3 spans 14 amino acids.

This chain links TRBV28 with TRBJ1-4; D ambiguous. Trimming took 3 bases from V and 9 from J, leaving 20 bases between them. The CDR3 sequence is 16 residues long. CDR1 MDHEN and CDR2 SYDVKM come from the germline V gene. The CDR3 DNA reads TGTGCCAGCAGTTTGGCGCGGACGGTGGGAGAGAAAAAACTGTTTTTT. Its translation is CASSLARTVGEKKLFF.

This chain connects TRBV10-1 to TRBJ1-3; 8 bases are shared with TRBD1. CDR1 and CDR2 (germline): WNHNN, SYGVQD (reference sequence). The junction had 3 bases not matched to a gene; V was cut back by 8 bases and J by 0 bases. This CDR3 contains 14 residues. CDR3 coding DNA: TGCGCCAGCGGGACAGGCTCCTCTGGAAACACCATATATTTT. Its translation: CASGTGSSGNTIYF.

This chain links TRBV19 with TRBJ1-5, with 10 positions matching TRBD1. The CDR3 consists of 17 residues. Germline CDR1 reads LNHDA; CDR2 reads SQIVND (reference sequence). V lost 5 bases, J lost 0 bases, and 7 bases stayed unmatched. CDR3 DNA sequence: TGTGCCAGTAGTCCCTCGACAGGGGGCTATAGCAATCAGCCCCAGCATTTT. Protein sequence: CASSPSTGGYSNQPQHF.

V gene TRBV7-2 combines with J gene TRBJ2-7, with D maybe TRBD2 (5 bases). V lost 7 bases and J 4 bases, leaving 17 bases between the germline ends. The germline CDR1 and CDR2 sequences are SGHTA and FQGNSA. The CDR3 sequence is 14 residues long. The CDR3 nucleotides read TGTGCCAGCACCCAGGAGGTGGGCGAGTACGAGCAGTACTTC. Translating it yields CASTQEVGEYEQYF.